This T cell receptor (beta chain) was found in a study of vaccination and CD4 T cells after COVID-19 (dated by TCRdb to between 2020 and 2023). For the wider study: Every convalescent patient had a positive nasal swab PCR test for SARS-CoV-2, with mild disease in under ten patients and severe disease in one. Two doses of either the Pfizer-BioNTech BNT162b2 vaccine (n=8) or the Moderna mRNA-1273 vaccine (n=2) were administered to participants. Post-COVID blood samples were collected from convalescent patients a median of around 96 days after diagnosis, with a range of about 30 to 161 days. Post-vaccine blood samples were obtained a median of roughly 75 days after the second vaccine dose, with a range of about 12 to 241 days. In 10 COVID-19 convalescent patients and a handful of infection-naive healthy vaccine recipients, researchers compared the spike-specific CD4+ TCR repertoire from before mRNA vaccination with the repertoire from after. In the convalescent cohort there were six males and four females, among whom were two Hispanic individuals, seven Caucasians, two Asians and one multiracial person.

Overall study outcomes, separate from this receptor: In convalescent patients, a median around 90% of post-vaccine SARS-CoV-2-reactive clones were detected only after vaccination, suggesting vaccine-specific priming. An increase in the median number of SARS-CoV-2-reactive clonotypes from 21 after infection to a few dozen after vaccination was observed, but the change was not found to be significant. The number of convalescent patients in the study was relatively small, and the study did not examine early timepoints following natural infection. Nearly all vaccine-specific clones in convalescent patients (304 of 307) were mono-reactive for SARS-CoV-2 spike rather than cross-reactive with common cold coronaviruses.

The positive SARS-CoV-2 PCR tests of the convalescent patients were dated from March to December 2020, before the Alpha, Beta and Delta variants emerged in the United States. Ficoll-Paque Plus gradient centrifugation was used to isolate PBMCs from whole blood, and the isolated PBMCs were then either used fresh or cryopreserved at -140C. To note about this clonotype: Its binding antigen is unknown. Within one base of it there is no much larger clone, and no base qualities were kept.

The CDR3 sequence holds 15 residues, the cysteine and phenylalanine included. Only the CDR3 region is kept as DNA, spanning 45 bases read in frame from base 1. Based on the germline V gene (reference sequence), the CDR1 and CDR2 sequences are SGHNT and YYREEE. The germline V end is reduced by 5 bases and the J end by 3 bases; junction bases left unmatched: 10. Libraries were constructed by PCR. Instrument used: Illumina iSeq 100. The original pipeline was this. Non-productive sequences were filtered out, and CDR3s that did not start with C, did not end with F or W, or were shorter than 7 amino acids were discarded. Levenshtein distances (stringdist) and unrooted phylogenetic trees (ape) in R version 3.6.1 were used to assess CDR3 homology. The raw public data were reprocessed by TCRdb itself: fastp quality trimming at Q25, MiXCR clonotype calling, in-frame beta chains only. Each record represents a unique CDR3 protein, reported with the most common genes and DNA among its rows. The V and J calls were not made by the authors but by TCRdb's processing. The sample includes around 21,000 distinct CDR3 sequences, with roughly 60% observed a single time. The top ten constitute 1.1% of the sample.

The chain was built from TRBV5-4 and TRBJ2-7, with 8 middle bases fitting TRBD2. This sequence originates from a human donor who had recovered from COVID-19. The sample was CD4+ T cells from blood, taken after SARS-CoV-2 vaccination. The CDR3 region has the sequence CASSPTSESFYEQYF. The DNA reads TGTGCCAGCAGTCCGACTAGCGAGAGTTTCTACGAGCAGTACTTC.